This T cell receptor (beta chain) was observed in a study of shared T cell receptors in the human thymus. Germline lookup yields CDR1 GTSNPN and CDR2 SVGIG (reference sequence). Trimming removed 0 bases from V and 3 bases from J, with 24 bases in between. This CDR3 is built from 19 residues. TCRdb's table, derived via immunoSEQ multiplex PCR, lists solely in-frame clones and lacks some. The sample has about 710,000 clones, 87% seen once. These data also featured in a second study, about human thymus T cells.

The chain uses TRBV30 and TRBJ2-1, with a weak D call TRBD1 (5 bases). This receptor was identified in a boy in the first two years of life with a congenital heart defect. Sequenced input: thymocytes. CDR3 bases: TGTGCCTGGAGTGTAGTGTCACTCGACAGCGTTGGGTTCTACAATGAGCAGTTCTTC. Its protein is CAWSVVSLDSVGFYNEQFF.